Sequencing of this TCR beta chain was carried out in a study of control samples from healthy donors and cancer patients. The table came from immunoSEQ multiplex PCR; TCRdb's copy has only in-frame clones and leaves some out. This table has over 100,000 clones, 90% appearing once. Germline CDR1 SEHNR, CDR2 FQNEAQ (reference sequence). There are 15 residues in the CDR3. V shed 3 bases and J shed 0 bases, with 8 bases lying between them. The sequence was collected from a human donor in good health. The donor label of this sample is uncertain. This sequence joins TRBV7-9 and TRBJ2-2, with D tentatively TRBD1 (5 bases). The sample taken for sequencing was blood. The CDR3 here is CASSFARANTGELFF. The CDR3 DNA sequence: TGTGCCAGCAGCTTTGCCAGGGCGAACACCGGGGAGCTGTTTTTT.